These T cell receptor beta chains were read from a single sample in a study of spatial heterogeneity in lung cancer. TCRdb called the 5' RACE reads again in MiXCR, with one record for every CDR3 protein. The sample shows about 8,600 distinct CDR3 sequences, 4.5% of them seen only once. Material: PBMCs, obtained at surgery. The receptor source for this set is a male donor with early-stage non-small cell lung cancer. The CDR3 runs from the conserved cysteine through the conserved F or W. Each record gives: V gene, clone size, J gene, D gene, CDR3 DNA, CDR3 protein. A D gene is named only where the DNA matches it firmly. A clone size is listed for some rows: how often the clone was seen (once, few, many), or a class if it is expanded.

TRBV5-6	medium-sized	TRBJ1-2	-	TGTGCCAGCACCCGAGCGGGCCTCCCGGGCTATGGCTACACCTTC	CASTRAGLPGYGYTF
TRBV11-1	many	TRBJ2-3	-	TGTGCCAGCAGCTTAGGCTCAGCCGGGGGCACAGATACGCAGTATTTT	CASSLGSAGGTDTQYF
TRBV13	-	TRBJ2-6	-	TGTGCCAGCAGGCGAGCCCTCTCTGGGGCCAACGTCCTGACTTTC	CASRRALSGANVLTF
TRBV4-3	medium-sized	TRBJ2-5	-	TGCGCCAGCAGCCAAGAGTTTAGGGGTGGGGAGACCCAGTACTTC	CASSQEFRGGETQYF
TRBV11-2	many	TRBJ2-2	-	TGTGCCAGCAGCTTAGCCCAGGCGTCCGGGGAGCTGTTTTTT	CASSLAQASGELFF
TRBV6-4	many	TRBJ2-3	TRBD2	TGTGCCAGCCGACTAGCGGGGGCCACAGATACGCAGTATTTT	CASRLAGATDTQYF
TRBV5-5	many	TRBJ2-5	-	TGTGCCAGCAGCACCGTAAATAAACCGATGACCCAGTACTTC	CASSTVNKPMTQYF
TRBV10-1	many	TRBJ2-3	-	TGCGCCAGCAGTGGAGGGTCCACCTTGTATTTT	CASSGGSTLYF
TRBV7-2	-	TRBJ2-1	-	TGTGCCAGCAGTCGGGGTAGCGGTGACAATGAGCAGTTCTTC	CASSRGSGDNEQFF
TRBV6-6	-	TRBJ1-3	TRBD1	TGTGCCAGCAGTGGGACAGGAGGAAACACCATATATTTT	CASSGTGGNTIYF
TRBV28	many	TRBJ2-2	TRBD2	TGTGCCAGCAGGCCCCGAAGCGGGGGGCTAAACACCGGGGAGCTGTTTTTT	CASRPRSGGLNTGELFF
TRBV9	medium-sized	TRBJ2-1	-	TGTGCCAGCAGCCCCCTTGCGAGGGCCAACAATGAGCAGTTCTTC	CASSPLARANNEQFF
TRBV11-2	many	TRBJ1-3	TRBD1	TGTGCCAGCAGCGGACTGACAGGGCTCCGAAACACCATATATTTT	CASSGLTGLRNTIYF
TRBV28	medium-sized	TRBJ1-5	-	TGTGCCAGCACCATTCAAGGTGAGGGCAATCAGCCCCAGCATTTT	CASTIQGEGNQPQHF
TRBV9	many	TRBJ2-3	-	TGTGCCAGCAGCCCCAGGGGCGGGGGTTCTTCGGATACGCAGTATTTT	CASSPRGGGSSDTQYF
TRBV28	medium-sized	TRBJ2-3	-	TGTGCCAGCAGTATCCGGGACCTTTTAGGTTTT	CASSIRDLLGF
TRBV7-2	many	TRBJ2-2	-	TGTGCCAGCAGCATTGGGTCGAACACCGGGGAGCTGTTTTTT	CASSIGSNTGELFF
TRBV24-1	few	TRBJ1-5	-	TGTGCCACCAGTGACCCCCGCAGGGGTGGCAATCAGCCCCAGCATTTT	CATSDPRRGGNQPQHF
TRBV7-2	many	TRBJ2-1	-	TGTGCCAGCAGCTTAGACGGGGCGTGGGACAATGAGCAGTTCTTC	CASSLDGAWDNEQFF
TRBV10-3	many	TRBJ1-4	-	TGTGCCACTCCCCCGGGACACCATTCAACTAATGAAAAACTGTTTTTT	CATPPGHHSTNEKLFF
TRBV20-1	few	TRBJ2-1	-	TGCAGTGCTAGATCGGGACGGCACTACAATGAGCAGTTCTTC	CSARSGRHYNEQFF
TRBV25-1	many	TRBJ2-6	-	TGTGCCAGCAGTGAATTTGGGGGGTCTGCTGAGGCCAACGTCCTGACTTTC	CASSEFGGSAEANVLTF
TRBV10-3	many	TRBJ2-1	-	TGTGCCAGGGGTCAATCGGGATCACCCGACAAAGACTTC	CARGQSGSPDKDF
TRBV27	few	TRBJ1-1	-	TGTGCCAGCATCCAGGGTACTGAAGCTTTCTTT	CASIQGTEAFF
TRBV20-1	many	TRBJ1-4	-	TGCAGTGCTAACGTCGAGGCAAAACTGTTTTTT	CSANVEAKLFF
TRBV29-1	medium-sized	TRBJ2-1	-	TGCAGCGTTGAGGCATTCATAGAGCAGTTCTTC	CSVEAFIEQFF
TRBV7-2	many	TRBJ2-1	-	TGTGCCAGCAGCTTAGGGACAGCATATAACAATGAGCAGTTCTTC	CASSLGTAYNNEQFF
TRBV7-2	many	TRBJ1-6	-	TGTGCCAGCAGTTCCGGGACCCCAAATAATTCACCCCTCCACTTT	CASSSGTPNNSPLHF
TRBV24-1	medium-sized	TRBJ1-5	-	TGTGCCACCAGGCAATCTCTCAATCAGCCCCAGCATTTT	CATRQSLNQPQHF
TRBV7-2	many	TRBJ2-2	-	TGTGCCAGCAGCCGCTCCGGGACAACCACCGGGGAGCTGTTTTTT	CASSRSGTTTGELFF
TRBV14	many	TRBJ2-1	-	TGTGCCAGCAGTCGAGACGAGACCCTTGGAGATGAGCAGTTCTTC	CASSRDETLGDEQFF
TRBV7-9	many	TRBJ1-4	-	TGTGCCAGCAGCTTGTCATCCGCAACTAATGAAAAACTGTTTTTT	CASSLSSATNEKLFF